The 9 T cell receptor beta chains below come from one sample, sequenced in a study of shared clonotypes between healthy human individuals. Sequencing was performed with immunoSEQ multiplex PCR; in TCRdb, only in-frame clones are kept and a portion is missing. The data hold about 2.1 million clones, with just under 95% observed a single time. It was CD45RO-negative cells, positively selected for CCR7, that made up naive CD8 cells, with terminally differentiated effector memory CD45RA+ cells excluded. Sequencing input: naive CD8+ T cells from PBMCs. These receptors were taken from a man aged 18 to 35 in good health. Some clones in this sample may be carry-over from other donors' samples.

The V gene is TRBV7-9, the J gene TRBJ2-3; D possibly corresponds to TRBD1 (5 bases). CDR1 SEHNR and CDR2 FQNEAQ come from the germline V gene (reference sequence). The CDR3 length is 12 residues. Trimming removed 5 bases from V and 6 bases from J, with 9 bases in between. This chain's CDR3 is CASSQGWDTQYF. The CDR3 region has the DNA TGTGCCAGCAGCCAGGGTTGGGATACGCAGTATTTT. Full variable domain (outside the CDR3, taken from reference TRBV7-9 and TRBJ2-3): DTGVSQNPRHKITKRGQNVTFRCDPISEHNRLYWYRQTLGQGPEFLTYFQNEAQLEKSRLLSDRFSAERPKGSFSTLEIQRTEQGDSAMYLCASSQGWDTQYFGPGTRLTVL.

The chain is built from TRBV2 and TRBJ1-5; D is perhaps TRBD1 (5 bases). Per germline, CDR1 SNHLY and CDR2 FYNNEI. V was pared by 1 base and J by 4 bases, with 8 bases between. The CDR3 has 14 residues. The CDR3 reads CASSEGGANQPQHF. CDR3 coding DNA: TGTGCCAGCAGTGAAGGTGGGGCAAATCAGCCCCAGCATTTT.

The chain uses TRBV19 and TRBJ2-2, with D unresolved. The CDR3 has 17 amino acids. Germline values: CDR1 LNHDA, CDR2 SQIVND (reference sequence). The V and J ends lost 2 bases and 0 bases respectively, with 13 bases between them. CDR3: CASSIFKTLANTGELFF. The CDR3 bases are TGTGCCAGTAGTATATTTAAAACATTAGCGAACACCGGGGAGCTGTTTTTT.

DNA for the CDR3: TGTGCCTGGAGCGAACCCTCAGTGATCCCCTCCTACGAGCAGTACTTC. It codes for CAWSEPSVIPSYEQYF. The chain combines TRBV30 with TRBJ2-7; D uncertain. CDR1 GTSNPN and CDR2 SVGIG come from the germline V gene (reference sequence). This CDR3 contains 16 residues. V was clipped by 3 bases and J by 0 bases, with 18 bases between them.

The chain carries TRBV4-2 and TRBJ1-1; 9 bases align to TRBD1. V lost 4 bases to trimming and J lost 3 bases; unmatched junction nucleotides: 9. The germline gives CDR1 LGHNA, CDR2 YNFKEQ. This CDR3 is 16 amino acids long. The CDR3 protein is CASSPSGQGRDTEAFF. Written as DNA, the CDR3 is TGTGCCAGCAGCCCTTCTGGACAGGGGAGAGACACTGAAGCTTTCTTT.

J is TRBJ2-7 and V is TRBV27; TRBD1 aligns across 7 bases. V lost 5 bases to trimming and J lost 4 bases; unmatched junction nucleotides: 8. This CDR3 spans 14 amino acids. Germline values: CDR1 MNHEY, CDR2 SMNVEV (reference sequence). The CDR3 sequence is CASSRQGFNYEQYF. CDR3 nucleotide sequence: TGTGCCAGCAGTAGACAGGGTTTTAATTACGAGCAGTACTTC.

The chain carries TRBV5-1 and TRBJ2-7, with D perhaps TRBD2 (5 bases). The V and J ends lost 5 bases and 5 bases respectively, with 17 bases between them. The CDR3 totals 14 residues. Germline values: CDR1 SGHRS, CDR2 YFSETQ. CDR3 sequence: CASRGRDLEHEQYF. The CDR3 DNA sequence: TGCGCCAGCAGGGGCCGGGATCTCGAACACGAGCAGTACTTC.

As concerns this clone: This CDR3 is also generated by other DNA sequences in the sample. This rearrangement joins TRBV28 to TRBJ2-5, with D unclear. Germline CDR1 and CDR2: MDHEN and SYDVKM. The CDR3 consists of 13 residues. V was clipped by 1 base and J by 5 bases, with 8 bases between them. The CDR3 DNA reads TGTGCCAGCAGTTTATCCCAGGAGGAGACCCAGTACTTC. It is translated as CASSLSQEETQYF.

The rearrangement links TRBV5-4 to TRBJ2-3; TRBD2 aligns across 10 bases. Germline CDR1 is SGHNT and CDR2 is YYREEE (reference sequence). The CDR3 consists of 17 residues. V lost 4 bases to trimming and J lost 4 bases; unmatched junction nucleotides: 12. CDR3 amino acids: CASSPGTSDYLPDTQYF. CDR3 in DNA: TGTGCCAGCAGCCCTGGGACTAGCGATTATCTCCCAGATACGCAGTATTTT.